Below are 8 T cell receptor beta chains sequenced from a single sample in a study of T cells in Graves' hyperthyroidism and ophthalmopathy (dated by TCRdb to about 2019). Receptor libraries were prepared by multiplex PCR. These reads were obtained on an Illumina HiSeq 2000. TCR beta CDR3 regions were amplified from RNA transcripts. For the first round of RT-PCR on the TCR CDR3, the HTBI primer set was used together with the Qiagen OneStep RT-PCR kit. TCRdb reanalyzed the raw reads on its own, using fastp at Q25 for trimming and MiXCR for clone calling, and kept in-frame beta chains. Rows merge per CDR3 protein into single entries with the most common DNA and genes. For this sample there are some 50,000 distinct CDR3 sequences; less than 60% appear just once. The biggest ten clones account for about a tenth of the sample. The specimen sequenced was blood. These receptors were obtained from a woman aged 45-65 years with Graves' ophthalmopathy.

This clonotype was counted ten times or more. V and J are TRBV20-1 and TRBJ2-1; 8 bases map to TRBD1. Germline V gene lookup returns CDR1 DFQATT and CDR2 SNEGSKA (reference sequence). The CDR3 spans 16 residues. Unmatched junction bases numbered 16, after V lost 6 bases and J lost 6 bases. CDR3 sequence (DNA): TGCAGTGCCCGCGCCCAGCGGACAGGGAGAGTCAATGAGCAGTTCTTC. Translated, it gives CSARAQRTGRVNEQFF.

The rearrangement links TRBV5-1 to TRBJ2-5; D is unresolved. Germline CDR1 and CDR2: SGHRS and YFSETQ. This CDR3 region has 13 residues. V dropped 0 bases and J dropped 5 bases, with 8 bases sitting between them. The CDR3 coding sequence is TGCGCCAGCAGCTTGGATAGTTCTGAGACCCAGTACTTC. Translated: CASSLDSSETQYF.

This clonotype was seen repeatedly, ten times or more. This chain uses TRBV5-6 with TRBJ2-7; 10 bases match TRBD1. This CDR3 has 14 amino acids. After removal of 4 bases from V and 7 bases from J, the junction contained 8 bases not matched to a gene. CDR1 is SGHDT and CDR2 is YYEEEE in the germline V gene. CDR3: CASSLRQGAREQYF. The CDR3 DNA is TGTGCCAGCAGCCTGAGACAGGGGGCGAGGGAGCAGTACTTC.

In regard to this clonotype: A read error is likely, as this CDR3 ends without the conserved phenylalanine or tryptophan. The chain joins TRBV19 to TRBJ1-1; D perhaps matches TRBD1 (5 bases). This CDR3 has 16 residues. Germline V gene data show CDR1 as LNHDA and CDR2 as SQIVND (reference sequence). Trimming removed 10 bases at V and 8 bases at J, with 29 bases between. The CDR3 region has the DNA TGTGCCACTACACGACCCGGTTGGGGCGGGGGGACGGAAGCTTTCCTT. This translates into CATTRPGWGGGTEAFL.

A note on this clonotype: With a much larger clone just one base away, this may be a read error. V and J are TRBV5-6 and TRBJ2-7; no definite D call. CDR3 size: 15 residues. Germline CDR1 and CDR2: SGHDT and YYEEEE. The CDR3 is CAGSLLVRSAYEQYF. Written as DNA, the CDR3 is TGTGCCGGCAGCTTGTTAGTAAGAAGCGCCTACGAGCAGTACTTC.

CDR3 DNA: TGTGCCAGCAGCTCCCGGCCTAGCCCCGCAGATACGCAGTATTTT. It specifies CASSSRPSPADTQYF. The chain uses TRBV7-9 and TRBJ2-3, with TRBD2 as a possible D gene (5 bases). CDR3 length equals 15 residues. Germline values: CDR1 SEHNR, CDR2 FQNEAQ (reference sequence). Trimming pared 4 bases from V and 4 bases from J, leaving 15 bases between.

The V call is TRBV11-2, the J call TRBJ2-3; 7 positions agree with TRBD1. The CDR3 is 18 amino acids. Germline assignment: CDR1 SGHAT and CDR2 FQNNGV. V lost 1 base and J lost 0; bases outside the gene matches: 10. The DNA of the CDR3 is TGTGCCAGCAGCTTAGTCTACCGGACAGGTGATAGCACAGATACGCAGTATTTT. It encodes CASSLVYRTGDSTDTQYF. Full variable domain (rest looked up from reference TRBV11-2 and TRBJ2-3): EAGVAQSPRYKIIEKRQSVAFWCNPISGHATLYWYQQILGQGPKLLIQFQNNGVVDDSQLPKDRFSAERLKGVDSTLKIQPAKLEDSAVYLCASSLVYRTGDSTDTQYFGPGTRLTVL.

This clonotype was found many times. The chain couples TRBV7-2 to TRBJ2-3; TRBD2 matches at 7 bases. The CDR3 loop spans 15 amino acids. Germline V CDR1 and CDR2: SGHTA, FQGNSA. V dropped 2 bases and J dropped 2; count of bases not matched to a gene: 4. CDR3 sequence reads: CASSLLAGYTDTQYF. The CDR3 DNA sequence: TGTGCCAGCAGCTTATTAGCGGGTTACACAGATACGCAGTATTTT.